This TCR beta chain was documented in a study of blood T cell repertoires in COVID-19. About the research overall: Sites in the United States, Italy and Spain provided acute and convalescent COVID-19 samples. Nucleic acid was either cDNA or gDNA, and it came from T cells, B-cell-depleted T cells, or PBMCs.

Libraries were prepared by immunoSEQ multiplex PCR; TCRdb keeps only in-frame clonotypes and omits some of them. The repertoire consists of 210,000 or so clones, with roughly 87% occurring once and the leading ten covering roughly 2%. The CDR3 totals 13 residues. Per the germline V gene, CDR1 is SGHRS and CDR2 is YFSETQ. Trimming cost V 2 bases and J 7 bases, with 9 bases left between them. Material: peripheral blood. The clonotype comes from a man between 35 and 55 years old with active or convalescent COVID-19. The rearrangement uses TRBV5-1 and TRBJ1-4, with D perhaps matching TRBD1 (5 bases). The CDR3 DNA sequence: TGCGCCAGCAGCTTCCGGGGGAGTGAAAAACTGTTTTTT. This encodes CASSFRGSEKLFF.